The rows below give T cell receptor beta chains drawn from one sample of a study of CD8+CD57+ T cells in acquired aplastic anemia. TCRdb used MiXCR to reprocess the reads, holding one entry per CDR3 protein. Among about 160,000 distinct CDR3 sequences listed, around 40% were seen once. Specimen: sorted CD4+, CD8+, or CD8+CD57+ T cells (not recorded which) from PBMCs. These receptors were collected from a human donor in good health. Both conserved end residues are part of each CDR3. The order of the fields is clone size, V gene, D gene, J gene, CDR3 DNA, CDR3 protein. The D gene is left open where the match is weak. Clone size, where shown, is once, few, many, or a class for clones that have expanded.

clone_size: .
v_call: TRBV28
d_call: .
j_call: TRBJ1-5
cdr3_nt: TGTGCCAGCAGTCTAACAGGGATTACTGATCAGCCCCAGCATTTT
cdr3_aa: CASSLTGITDQPQHF

clone_size: many
v_call: TRBV29-1
d_call: TRBD2
j_call: TRBJ2-1
cdr3_nt: TGCAGCGCCGATGAAACTAGCGGGGCGAATGAGCAGTTCTTC
cdr3_aa: CSADETSGANEQFF

clone_size: many
v_call: TRBV24-1
d_call: TRBD2
j_call: TRBJ2-1
cdr3_nt: TGTGCCACCAGTGAGCCTACTAGCGGGGGAGGCTCCTACAATGAGCAGTTCTTC
cdr3_aa: CATSEPTSGGGSYNEQFF

clone_size: .
v_call: TRBV24-1
d_call: TRBD2
j_call: TRBJ2-1
cdr3_nt: TGTGCCACCAGTGATTCCAGCGGGGGGGTATTAAGTGAGCAGTTCTTC
cdr3_aa: CATSDSSGGVLSEQFF

clone_size: many
v_call: TRBV11-3
d_call: .
j_call: TRBJ2-3
cdr3_nt: TGTGCCAGCAGCTCAGGGACAGATACGCAGTATTTT
cdr3_aa: CASSSGTDTQYF

clone_size: .
v_call: TRBV2
d_call: .
j_call: TRBJ2-7
cdr3_nt: TGTGCCAGCAGTGTTGGCAGGGGCACTTCCTACGAGCAGTACTTC
cdr3_aa: CASSVGRGTSYEQYF

clone_size: .
v_call: TRBV27
d_call: .
j_call: TRBJ2-3
cdr3_nt: TGTGCCAGCAGTTTCGCGAACACAGATACGCAGTATTTT
cdr3_aa: CASSFANTDTQYF

clone_size: .
v_call: TRBV6-5
d_call: .
j_call: TRBJ2-1
cdr3_nt: TGTGCCAGCATTTATGGGGGTTCGTCCTACAATGAGCAGTTCTTC
cdr3_aa: CASIYGGSSYNEQFF

clone_size: few
v_call: TRBV28
d_call: .
j_call: TRBJ2-7
cdr3_nt: TGTGCCAGCAGCTCCACGGCAGGACCTACTGACGAGCAGTACTTC
cdr3_aa: CASSSTAGPTDEQYF

clone_size: .
v_call: TRBV20-1
d_call: .
j_call: TRBJ2-5
cdr3_nt: TGCGGTCACTACCAACAAGAGACCCAGTACTTC
cdr3_aa: CGHYQQETQYF

clone_size: many
v_call: TRBV7-3
d_call: .
j_call: TRBJ2-2
cdr3_nt: TGTGCCAGCAGCGGGAGTAGGGGAGGCACCGGGGAGCTGTTTTTT
cdr3_aa: CASSGSRGGTGELFF

clone_size: once
v_call: TRBV29-1
d_call: TRBD1
j_call: TRBJ1-2
cdr3_nt: TGCAGCGTTGCAGGGGGCAATGGCTACACCTTC
cdr3_aa: CSVAGGNGYTF

clone_size: .
v_call: TRBV15
d_call: .
j_call: TRBJ2-1
cdr3_nt: TGTGCCACCAGCAGAGATCGTACAGGGCTAGGGGGCAATGAGCAGTTCTTC
cdr3_aa: CATSRDRTGLGGNEQFF

clone_size: .
v_call: TRBV29-1
d_call: TRBD1
j_call: TRBJ2-7
cdr3_nt: TGCAGCGTTCATGAACAGGGGGTGTACGAGCAGTACTTC
cdr3_aa: CSVHEQGVYEQYF

clone_size: .
v_call: TRBV5-1
d_call: TRBD1
j_call: TRBJ1-4
cdr3_nt: TGCGCCAGCAGCCCCCCACGGACAGGGTATGGAAAACTGTTTTTT
cdr3_aa: CASSPPRTGYGKLFF